Here is one T cell receptor beta chain with its context. What this receptor recognizes is not known. No base-level quality is on record; no much larger clone is a single base apart. Taken from cysteine to phenylalanine, the CDR3 has 15 residues. Only the CDR3 DNA stays, 45 bases, in frame from base 1. The germline V gene (reference sequence) sets CDR1 to LNHDA and CDR2 to SQIVND. V is pared back by 1 base and J by 1 base, with 10 bases lying between the germline termini. The CDR3 regions of human TCRbeta chains were analyzed by immunosequencing. The authors' analysis ran thus. TCRs in the repertoires were compared against a reference library of SARS-CoV-2-specific TCRs that had been generated with the MIRA antigen-specificity platform. Breadth meant the fraction of unique TCRs that were SARS-CoV-2-associated, whereas depth meant the fraction of total T cells that were SARS-CoV-2-associated. Using the MIRA data, each spike-specific TCR was assigned both to the spike region to which the TCR was reactive and to a CD4 or CD8 class. Log10-transformed breadth and depth values were compared by one-way ANOVA with Sidak's multiple comparisons tests. Here the immuneACCESS table is served through TCRdb, limited to in-frame sequences with V and J called. Missing clones are a known gap in these copies; in checked studies unresolved V genes cover under half, and the rest lacks a known reason. D and trimming come from the DNA, and the V and J calls and clone size come from that table. In all, the sample holds about 170,000 clones, and 92% of those were seen once. Of the sample, 1.6% is held by the ten largest clones.

These data come from a study of T cell responses to AZD1222 COVID-19 vaccine (dated by TCRdb to the early 2020s). Some background on the complete study: AZD1222 recipients with second doses at about 4 weeks or about 12 weeks were pooled, because spike-specific TCR depth and breadth did not differ between schedules. TCR sequencing covered approximately 230 trial participants: roughly 200 given two doses of AZD1222 and around 25 given two doses of MenACWY control vaccine. Trial participants were enrolled into age subgroups of 18-55, 56-69 and 70-plus years, which contained approximately 150, 28 and 58 TCR-sequenced participants, respectively. What the study reported, not specific to this receptor: The 56-69-year group was small, and its depth increase did not reach significance, likely because of low power. Reportedly, close to half of the unique spike-specific TCRs recognized epitopes lying outside the regions that are mutated in the B.1.351 and B.1.1.7 variants. The vaccine-associated CD4 TCRs covered the entire spike protein, and the dominant responses fell in regions 160-218 and 743-854. After two AZD1222 doses, both the breadth and the depth of spike-specific TCRs were significantly higher than at day 0 and than in MenACWY recipients. Because no day 14 peak-response samples were available, repertoires were characterized only after the peak T cell response. Participants were mostly white British, with more females than males. The authors suggested clonal diversity may have been underestimated. Conclusions about previously exposed vaccinees are limited because only five or six AZD1222 recipients were SARS-CoV-2 seropositive at baseline.

Interpreted using the paper, the time point label stands for: baseline before first vaccination. The vaccinee samples were drawn from two UK trials, COV001 and COV002, one of which was a single-blind randomized controlled phase 2/3 trial testing AZD1222 (ChAdOx1 nCoV-19) in healthy adults. For TCRbeta chain sequencing, PBMC samples from trial participants were taken at day 0 and at day 28 after the second dose. The chain employs TRBV19 and TRBJ1-1, with the D gene call left open. This receptor was taken from an adult in good health. The sequences come from peripheral blood, collected on day 0 of AZD1222 vaccination. The CDR3 reads CASSIVGSRNTEAFF. The bases are TGTGCCAGTAGTATAGTGGGCAGCCGGAACACTGAAGCTTTCTTT.